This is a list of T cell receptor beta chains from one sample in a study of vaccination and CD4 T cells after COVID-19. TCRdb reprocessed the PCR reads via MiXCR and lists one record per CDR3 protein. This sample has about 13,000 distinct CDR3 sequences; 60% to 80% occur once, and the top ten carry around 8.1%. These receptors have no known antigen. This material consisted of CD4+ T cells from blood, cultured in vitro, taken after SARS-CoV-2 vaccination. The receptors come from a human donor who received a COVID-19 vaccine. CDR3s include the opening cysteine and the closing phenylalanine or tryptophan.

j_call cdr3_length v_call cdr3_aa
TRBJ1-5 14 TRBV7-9 CASGPGQGHQPQHF
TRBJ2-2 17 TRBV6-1 CASSAVATSRGAGELFF
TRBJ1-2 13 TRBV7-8 CASSLSQNYGYTF
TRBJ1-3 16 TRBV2 CASSVVYREAGNTIYF
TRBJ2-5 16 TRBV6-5 CASSYAVSLSVATQYF
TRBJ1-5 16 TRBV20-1 CSARGGQGPTTQPQHF
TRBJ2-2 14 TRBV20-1 CSARGLGNTGELFF
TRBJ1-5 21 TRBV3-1 CASSHAFNPGQGAHRNQPQHF
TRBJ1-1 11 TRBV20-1 CSASRQTEAFF
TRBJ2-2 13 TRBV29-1 CSVALQGTGELFF
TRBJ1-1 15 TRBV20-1 CSAGRGPSFDTEAFF
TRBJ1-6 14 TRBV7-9 CASSALIGNSPLHF
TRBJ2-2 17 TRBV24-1 CATSDSPGHWNTGELFF
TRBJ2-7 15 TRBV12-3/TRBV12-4 CASSLARSGQREQYF
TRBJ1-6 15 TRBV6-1 CASSDPRGAYSPLHF
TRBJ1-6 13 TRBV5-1 CASSLGNNSPLHF
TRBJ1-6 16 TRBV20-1 CSARDGTQLDNSPLHF
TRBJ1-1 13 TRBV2 CASSKTVNTEAFF
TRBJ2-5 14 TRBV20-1 CSARDPRRRETQYF
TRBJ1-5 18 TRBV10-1 CASSELETRGFSNQPQHF
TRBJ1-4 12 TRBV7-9 CASSLVEGKLFF
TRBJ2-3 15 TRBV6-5 CASSYSPLGSDTQYF
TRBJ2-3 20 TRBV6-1 CASRKGRGRSVSRNSDTQYF
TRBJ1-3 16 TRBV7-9 CASSLGDRTIGNTIYF